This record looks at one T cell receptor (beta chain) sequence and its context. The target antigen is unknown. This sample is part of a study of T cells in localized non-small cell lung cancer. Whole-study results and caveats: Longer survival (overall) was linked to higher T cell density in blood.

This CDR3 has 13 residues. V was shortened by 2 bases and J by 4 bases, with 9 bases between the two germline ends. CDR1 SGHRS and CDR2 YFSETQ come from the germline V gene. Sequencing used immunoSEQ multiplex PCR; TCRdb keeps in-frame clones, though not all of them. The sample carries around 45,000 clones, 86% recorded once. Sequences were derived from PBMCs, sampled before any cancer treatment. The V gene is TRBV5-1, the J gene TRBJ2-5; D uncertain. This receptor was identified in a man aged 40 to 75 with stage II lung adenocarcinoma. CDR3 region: CASSFYSSETQYF. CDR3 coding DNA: TGCGCCAGCAGCTTTTACAGTTCAGAGACCCAGTACTTC.